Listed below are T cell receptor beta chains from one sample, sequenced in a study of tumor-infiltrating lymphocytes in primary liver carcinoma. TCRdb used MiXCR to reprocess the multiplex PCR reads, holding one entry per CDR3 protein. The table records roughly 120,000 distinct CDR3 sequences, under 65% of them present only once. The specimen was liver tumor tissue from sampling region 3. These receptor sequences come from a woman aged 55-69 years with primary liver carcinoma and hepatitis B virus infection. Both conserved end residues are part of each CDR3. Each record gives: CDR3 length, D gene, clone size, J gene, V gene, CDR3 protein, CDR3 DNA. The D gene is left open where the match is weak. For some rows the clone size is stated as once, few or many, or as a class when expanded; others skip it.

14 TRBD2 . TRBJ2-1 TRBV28 CANSRTSGSSEQFF TGTGCCAACAGTAGGACTAGCGGGAGTAGTGAGCAGTTCTTC
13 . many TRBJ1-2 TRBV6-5 CASRSDGNYGYTF TGTGCCAGCAGATCTGACGGGAACTATGGCTACACCTTC
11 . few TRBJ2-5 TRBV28 CASSLLGTQYF TGTGCCAGCAGTTTATTGGGGACCCAGTACTTC
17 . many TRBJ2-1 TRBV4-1 CASSQTTSSGDYNEQFF TGCGCCAGCAGCCAAACAACTAGTAGCGGAGATTACAATGAGCAGTTCTTC
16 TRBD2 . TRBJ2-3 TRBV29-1 CSVDETSVERTDTQYF TGCAGTGTTGACGAGACTAGCGTAGAGAGGACAGATACGCAGTATTTT
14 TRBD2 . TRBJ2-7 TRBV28 CASKARTSNYEQYF TGTGCCAGCAAGGCCAGGACTAGCAACTACGAGCAGTACTTC
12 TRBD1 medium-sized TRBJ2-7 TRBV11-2 CASSQTGSEQYF TGTGCCAGCAGCCAGACAGGGTCCGAGCAGTACTTC
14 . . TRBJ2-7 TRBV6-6 CATYLGGSRGGQYF TGTGCCACCTACCTAGGGGGCTCTCGGGGGGGGCAGTACTTC
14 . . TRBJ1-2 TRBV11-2 CASNLAGQDYGCTF TGTGCCAGCAACTTAGCGGGTCAGGACTATGGCTGCACCTTC
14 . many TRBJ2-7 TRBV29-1 CSVQNRGSYYEQYF TGCAGCGTCCAGAATAGGGGCAGTTATTACGAGCAGTACTTC
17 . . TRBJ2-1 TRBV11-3 CASSSRGARTMGNKQFF TGTGCCAGCAGCTCACGGGGGGCGCGGACTATGGGCAATAAGCAGTTCTTC
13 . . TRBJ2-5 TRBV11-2 CASSFLGGGTQYF TGTGCCAGCAGCTTTCTGGGCGGAGGGACCCAGTACTTC
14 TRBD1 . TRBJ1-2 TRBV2 CASSGRDRGYGYIF TGTGCAAGCAGTGGAAGGGACAGGGGCTATGGCTACATCTTC
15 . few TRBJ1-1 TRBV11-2 CASSRRDGTNTEAFF TGTGCCAGTAGCCGACGGGACGGAACGAACACTGAAGCTTTCTTT
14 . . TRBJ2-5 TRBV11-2 CASSSRGKKETQYF TGTGCCAGCAGCTCAAGGGGGAAAAAAGAGACTCAGTACTTC
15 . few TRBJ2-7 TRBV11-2 CASSLEGGGAREQYF TGTGCCAGCAGCTTAGAAGGGGGAGGGGCTCGCGAACAGTACTTC
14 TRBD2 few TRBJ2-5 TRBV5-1 CASSPGTSGETQYF TGCGCCAGCAGCCCGGGGACTAGCGGAGAGACCCAGTACTTC
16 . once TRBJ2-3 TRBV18 CASSPGQLASTDTRYF TGTGCCAGCTCACCGGGGCAGTTAGCGAGCACAGATACGCGGTATTTT
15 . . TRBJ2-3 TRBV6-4 CASSDSRADINTQYF TGTGCCAGCAGTGACTCGAGGGCAGACATCAATACGCAGTATTTT
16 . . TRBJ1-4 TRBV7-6 CASSLWGYTANEKLFF TGTGCCAGCAGCTTATGGGGGTATACAGCTAATGAAAAACTGTTTTTT
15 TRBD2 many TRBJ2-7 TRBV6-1 CASNPTGGDSYEQYF TGTGCCAGCAACCCAACGGGGGGGGATTCCTACGAGCAGTACTTC
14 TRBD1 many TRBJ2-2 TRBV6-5 CASSYSRGRGELFF TGTGCCAGCAGTTACTCGAGGGGGCGGGGGGAGCTGTTTTTT
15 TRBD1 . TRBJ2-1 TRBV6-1 CASSSRDRVASEQFF TGTGCCAGCAGCTCTCGGGACAGGGTTGCAAGTGAGCAGTTCTTC
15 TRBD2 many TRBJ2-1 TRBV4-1 CASCILAGRYNEQFF TGCGCCAGCTGTATCCTAGCGGGTCGATACAATGAGCAGTTCTTC
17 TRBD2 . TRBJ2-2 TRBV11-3 CASSLGRLAGNTGWLFF TGTGCCAGCAGCTTAGGTAGGCTAGCGGGAAACACCGGGTGGCTGTTTTTT
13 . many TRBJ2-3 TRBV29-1 CSVDALGGDTQYF TGCAGCGTTGACGCCTTGGGGGGCGATACGCAGTATTTT
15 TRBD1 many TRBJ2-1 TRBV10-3 CAIRVRDSSYNEQFF TGTGCCATCAGGGTACGGGACAGCTCCTACAATGAGCAGTTCTTC
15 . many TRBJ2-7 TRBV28 CAVSGTRRRAYEQYF TGTGCCGTCTCCGGGACTCGCCGTAGGGCCTACGAGCAGTACTTC
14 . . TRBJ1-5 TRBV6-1 CVSSSTLANQLQHF TGTGTCAGCAGTTCGACCTTAGCCAATCAGCTCCAGCATTTT
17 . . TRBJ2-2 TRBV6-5 CASSYLIFGQNTGELFF TGTGCCAGCAGTTATCTGATCTTTGGCCAGAACACCGGGGAGCTGTTTTTC
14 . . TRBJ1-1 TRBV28 CASSFPQEKIGAFF TGTGCCAGCAGTTTCCCCCAAGAAAAAATCGGGGCTTTCTTT
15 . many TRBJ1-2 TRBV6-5 CASSYSPDKADGYTF TGTGCCAGCAGTTACTCACCAGACAAAGCAGATGGCTACACCTTC
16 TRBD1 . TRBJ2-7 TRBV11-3 CVSSRRDRDYSYEQYF TGTGTCAGCAGCCGCAGGGACAGGGATTACTCCTACGAGCAGTACTTC
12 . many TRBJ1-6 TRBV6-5 CASSTGQGPLHF TGTGCCAGCAGCACTGGCCAGGGGCCCCTCCACTTT
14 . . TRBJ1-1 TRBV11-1 CTSSLRKGNTEAFF TGTACCAGCAGCTTGCGGAAAGGGAACACTGAAGCTTTCTTT
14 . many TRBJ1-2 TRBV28 CASTTSRAQKGYTF TGTGCCAGCACCACGTCGAGGGCGCAAAAAGGCTACACCTTC
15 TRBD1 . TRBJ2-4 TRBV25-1 CASSATGRAKNIQYF TGTGCCAGCAGTGCGACAGGGAGAGCCAAAAACATTCAGTACTTC
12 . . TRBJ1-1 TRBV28 CASTGQNTETFF TGTGCCAGCACAGGTCAGAACACTGAAACTTTCTTT
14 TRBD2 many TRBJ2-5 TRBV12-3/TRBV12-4 CASSLSSGGETQYF TGTGCCAGCAGTTTATCTAGCGGGGGAGAGACCCAGTACTTC
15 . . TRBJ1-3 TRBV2 CASSELREAGNTIYF TGTGCCAGTAGTGAACTCAGGGAGGCTGGAAACACCATATATTTT
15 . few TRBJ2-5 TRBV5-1 CASSSAGQNQETQYF TGCGCCAGCAGCTCAGCGGGACAGAACCAAGAGACCCAGTACTTC
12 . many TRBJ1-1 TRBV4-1 CASSQVGIEAFF TGCGCCAGCAGCCAAGTAGGGATTGAAGCTTTCTTT
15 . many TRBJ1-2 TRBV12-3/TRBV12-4 CASRDERARNYGYTF TGTGCCAGCAGGGATGAGAGGGCCCGAAACTATGGCTACACCTTC
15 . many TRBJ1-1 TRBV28 CASSSKWGPRTSSFF TGTGCCAGCAGCTCCAAGTGGGGGCCGCGCACCTCGTCTTTCTTT
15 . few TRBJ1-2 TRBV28 CASTPSRGGHYGYTF TGTGCCAGCACCCCTTCCAGGGGCGGCCACTATGGCTACACCTTC
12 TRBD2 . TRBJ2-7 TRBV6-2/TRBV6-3 CASSPRGDEQYF TGTGCCAGCAGTCCGCGGGGGGACGAGCAGTACTTC
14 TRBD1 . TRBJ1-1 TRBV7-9 CASSRDRADTEAFF TGTGCCAGCAGCAGGGACAGGGCGGACACTGAAGCTTTCTTT
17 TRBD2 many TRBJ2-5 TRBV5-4 CASSPPLGGGPQETQYF TGTGCCAGCAGCCCCCCTTTGGGGGGAGGGCCGCAAGAGACCCAGTACTTC
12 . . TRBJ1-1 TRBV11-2 CASSRAGAEAFF TGTGCCAGTAGCCGAGCAGGCGCTGAAGCTTTCTTT
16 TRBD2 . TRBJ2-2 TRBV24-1 CATSDSGLLKPGELFF TGTGCCACCAGTGATTCGGGACTACTAAAACCCGGGGAGCTGTTTTTT